The 2 T cell receptor beta chains listed next were all sequenced from one sample in a study of cytomegalovirus exposure and HLA in healthy donors. PCR primers comprised 60 Vbeta and 13 Jbeta primers. Data came from immunoSEQ multiplex PCR; TCRdb stores just in-frame clones and leaves some out. This table holds about 130,000 clones, approximately 80% found once. The sample consisted of PBMCs. The origin of the receptors is a male donor in good health and CMV-seropositive.

The chain couples TRBV2 to TRBJ1-4; 7 bases are a match to TRBD1. With V trimmed by 4 bases and J by 8 bases, 4 bases remained unmatched. This CDR3 comprises 13 residues. The germline V gene has CDR1 SNHLY and CDR2 FYNNEI. The CDR3 nucleotides are TGTGCCAGCAGTGTGGGACAGTCCGAAAAACTGTTTTTT. As protein: CASSVGQSEKLFF.

This clone was seen more than once but under ten times. The V call is TRBV2, the J call TRBJ2-3; TRBD1 might be the D (5 bases). V was pared by 8 bases and J by 2 bases, with 20 bases between. Germline assignment: CDR1 SNHLY and CDR2 FYNNEI. The CDR3 extends over 16 amino acids. CDR3 nucleotide sequence: TGTGCCAGCCAACCGGACACGTCCCCCGCCACAGATACGCAGTATTTT. Its translation: CASQPDTSPATDTQYF.